Sequencing of this T cell receptor beta chain was carried out in a study of shared clonotypes between healthy human individuals. The V end lost 0 bases, the J end lost 5 bases, and 11 bases lay between the germline ends. CDR1 is SGHTA, CDR2 FQGTGA, per germline. The CDR3 length is 15 residues. Here immunoSEQ multiplex PCR was the method, and the copy in TCRdb shows in-frame clones only, minus some. This table holds some 2,500,000 clones, 85% to 95% found once. This TCR came from a man between 18 and 35 years old in good health. Some clones in this sample may be carry-over from other donors' samples. V and J are TRBV7-3 and TRBJ2-1, with D uncertain. Sequencing was done on a sample of naive CD4+ T cells from PBMCs. Subset specified: CD45RA+ positively selected. The CDR3 bases are TGTGCCAGCAGCTTAACTCCGCCTCCCGACAATGAGCAGTTCTTC. Its protein is CASSLTPPPDNEQFF.